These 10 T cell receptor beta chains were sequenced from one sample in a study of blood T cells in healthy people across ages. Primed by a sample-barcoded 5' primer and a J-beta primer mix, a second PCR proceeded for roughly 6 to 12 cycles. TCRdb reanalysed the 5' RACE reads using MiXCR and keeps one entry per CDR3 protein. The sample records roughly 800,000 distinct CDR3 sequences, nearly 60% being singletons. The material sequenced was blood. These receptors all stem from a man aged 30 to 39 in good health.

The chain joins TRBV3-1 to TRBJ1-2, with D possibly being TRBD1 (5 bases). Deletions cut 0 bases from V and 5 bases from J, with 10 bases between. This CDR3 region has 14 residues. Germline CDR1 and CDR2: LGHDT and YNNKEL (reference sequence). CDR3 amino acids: CASSQDREIYGYTF. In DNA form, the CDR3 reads TGTGCCAGCAGCCAAGACAGGGAGATTTATGGCTACACCTTC.

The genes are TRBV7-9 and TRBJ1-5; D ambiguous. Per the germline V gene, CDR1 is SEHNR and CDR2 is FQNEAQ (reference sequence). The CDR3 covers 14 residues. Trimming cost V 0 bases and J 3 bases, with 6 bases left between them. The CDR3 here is CASSLAGYNQPQHF. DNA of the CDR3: TGTGCCAGCAGCTTAGCAGGGTACAATCAGCCCCAGCATTTT.

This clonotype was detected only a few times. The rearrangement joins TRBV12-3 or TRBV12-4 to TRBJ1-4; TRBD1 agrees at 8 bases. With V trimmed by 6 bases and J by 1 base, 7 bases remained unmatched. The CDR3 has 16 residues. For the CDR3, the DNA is TGTGCCAGCAGCGGACAGGGTGTCGTAACTAATGAAAAACTGTTTTTT. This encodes CASSGQGVVTNEKLFF.

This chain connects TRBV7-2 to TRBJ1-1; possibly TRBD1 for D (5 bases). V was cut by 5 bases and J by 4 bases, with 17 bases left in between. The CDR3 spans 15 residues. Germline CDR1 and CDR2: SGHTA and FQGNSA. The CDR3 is CASSPQPQGGTEAFF. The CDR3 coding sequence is TGTGCCAGCAGCCCCCAACCGCAGGGAGGCACTGAAGCTTTCTTT.

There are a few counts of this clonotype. The CDR3 loop reads CASRRTGSSYNEQFF. CDR3 DNA: TGTGCCAGCAGACGGACAGGGAGCTCCTACAATGAGCAGTTCTTC. The chain carries TRBV5-4 and TRBJ2-1, with 8 bases fitting TRBD1. Germline CDR1 reads SGHNT; CDR2 reads YYREEE (reference sequence). The CDR3 contains 15 residues. After removal of 5 bases from V and 0 bases from J, the junction contained 4 bases not matched to a gene.

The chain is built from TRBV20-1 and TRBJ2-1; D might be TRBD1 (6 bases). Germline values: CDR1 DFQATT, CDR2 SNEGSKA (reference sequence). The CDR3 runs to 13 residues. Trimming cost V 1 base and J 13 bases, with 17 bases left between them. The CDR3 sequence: CSARANTGTYQFF. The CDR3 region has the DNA TGCAGTGCTAGAGCCAACACCGGGACATACCAGTTCTTC.

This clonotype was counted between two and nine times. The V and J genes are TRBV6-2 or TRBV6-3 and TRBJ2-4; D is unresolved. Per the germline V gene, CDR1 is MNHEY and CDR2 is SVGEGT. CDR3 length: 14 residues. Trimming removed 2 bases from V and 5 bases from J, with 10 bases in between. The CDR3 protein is CASSYAFLQNIQYF. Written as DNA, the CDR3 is TGTGCCAGCAGTTACGCGTTTCTGCAAAACATTCAGTACTTC.

The CDR3 DNA is TGTGCCAGCAGCGTCGGGGGGATCAGTGAGCAGTTCTTC. This gives the protein CASSVGGISEQFF. This chain links TRBV11-2 with TRBJ2-1; 7 nucleotides match TRBD2. V lost 5 bases to trimming and J lost 9 bases; unmatched junction nucleotides: 7. The CDR3 length is 13 residues. CDR1 and CDR2 from the germline V gene are SGHAT and FQNNGV.

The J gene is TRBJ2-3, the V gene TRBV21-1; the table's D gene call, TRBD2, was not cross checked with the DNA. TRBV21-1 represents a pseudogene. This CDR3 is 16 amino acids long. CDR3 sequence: CASSKGDSILADTQYF. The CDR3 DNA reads TGTGCCAGCAGCAAAGGGGACTCAATACTGGCAGATACGCAGTATTTT.

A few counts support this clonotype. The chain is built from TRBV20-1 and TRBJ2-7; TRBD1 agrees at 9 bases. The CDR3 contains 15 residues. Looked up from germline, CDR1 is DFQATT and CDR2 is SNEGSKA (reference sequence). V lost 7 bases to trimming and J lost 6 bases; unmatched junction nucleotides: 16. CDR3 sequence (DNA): TGCAGTGTTGGGGACCAGACCGGGACAGGGTTCGAGCAGTACTTC. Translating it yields CSVGDQTGTGFEQYF.